This T cell receptor (beta chain) stems from a study of tumour-infiltrating T cells in Burkitt lymphoma. Turning to the study itself: All epidemiological Burkitt lymphoma subtypes were represented in the cohort. Survival, overall and progression-free, tracked with productive clonality. Findings and caveats of the study: Several public clonotypes recurred in numerous Burkitt lymphoma patients.

Comment on this clone: Its matching antigen is unknown.

Sequenced by immunoSEQ multiplex PCR; TCRdb stores in-frame clones only, minus some. Among 43,000 or so clones, 31% were seen once, and the ten largest hold 2.9%. The sequencing input was tumor tissue. This TCR was sampled from a human donor with Burkitt lymphoma.

The CDR3 loop is CAWSVGGSNEQFF. For the CDR3, the DNA is TGTGCCTGGAGTGTAGGGGGGTCGAATGAGCAGTTCTTC. The chain combines TRBV30 with TRBJ2-1; D tentatively fits TRBD1 or TRBD2 (6 bases each). Germline CDR1 GTSNPN, CDR2 SVGIG (reference sequence). Trimming shortened V by 0 bases and J by 7 bases, and 10 bases separated the two germline ends. This CDR3 has 13 residues.